These 27 T cell receptor beta chains came from one sample sequenced in a study of early stage breast cancer tumors. Repertoires were generated with immunoSEQ multiplex PCR, while TCRdb's copy carries only in-frame clones and drops some. The sample yields tens of thousands of clones, around 70% seen once. Material: blood. These receptors originate from a person aged 45 to 59 with breast cancer.

This sequence joins TRBV10-2 and TRBJ2-7; weak D call: TRBD2 (5 bases). V lost 6 bases and J 7 bases, leaving 19 bases between the germline ends. The V gene's germline CDR1 is WSHSY and CDR2 SAAADI. This CDR3 region has 14 residues. This CDR3 reads CASRLGEALGEQYF. The CDR3 coding sequence is TGCGCCAGCAGGCTGGGAGAGGCTCTCGGTGAGCAGTACTTC.

The sample holds one count of this clone. The V call is TRBV7-3, the J call TRBJ1-5; D may be TRBD1 (5 bases). V lost 2 bases and J 6 bases, leaving 14 bases between the germline ends. CDR3 length: 15 residues. Looked up from germline, CDR1 is SGHTA and CDR2 is FQGTGA. CDR3 bases: TGTGCCAGCAGCTTAGGTGGCAGGAGGGGTCAGCCCCAGCATTTT. Translated, it gives CASSLGGRRGQPQHF.

The J gene is TRBJ1-1, the V gene TRBV10-3, with D unclear. The CDR3 contains 13 residues. Germline V gene sequence: CDR1 ENHRY, CDR2 SYGVKD. V was cut by 3 bases and J by 4 bases, with 9 bases left in between. The CDR3 DNA sequence: TGTGCCATCAGTGAAAGTAGAGGCACTGAAGCTTTCTTT. It encodes CAISESRGTEAFF.

The CDR3 region has the DNA TGCGCCAGCAGCTTGGAAGCCCCCACAGATACGCAGTATTTT. Translation: CASSLEAPTDTQYF. This rearrangement joins TRBV5-1 to TRBJ2-3; D gene unclear. V was trimmed by 0 bases and J by 2 bases, leaving 7 bases between them. The germline V gene encodes CDR1 SGHRS and CDR2 YFSETQ. CDR3 length equals 14 residues.

This chain connects TRBV11-1 to TRBJ2-1; 9 nucleotides agree with TRBD2. CDR3 length: 16 amino acids. V lost 5 bases to trimming and J lost 2 bases; unmatched junction nucleotides: 7. CDR1 is SGHAT and CDR2 is FQDESV in the germline V gene (reference sequence). CDR3 bases: TGTGCCAGCAGCAAGGGACTAGCCGATGCCTACAATGAGCAGTTCTTC. The encoded protein is CASSKGLADAYNEQFF.

A single count supports this clone. The chain links TRBV6-5 to TRBJ2-2, with D possibly TRBD1 on 6 matching bases. V was pared by 5 bases and J by 4 bases, with 14 bases between. The CDR3 spans 15 residues. The V gene's germline CDR1 is MNHEY and CDR2 SVGAGI. In nucleotides, the CDR3 is TGTGCCAGCAGTACCACCGGGACACTCACCGGGGAGCTGTTTTTT. This sequence encodes CASSTTGTLTGELFF.

This clone was seen a handful of times. CDR3 sequence: CASSSTGGHTEAFF. The DNA of the CDR3 is TGTGCCAGCAGTTCGACCGGGGGTCACACTGAAGCTTTCTTT. The gene calls are TRBV6-6 and TRBJ1-1, with a possible D match to TRBD1 (5 bases). The CDR3 loop spans 14 amino acids. V gave up 4 bases and J gave up 3 bases, with 12 bases separating them. From germline, CDR1 is MNHNY and CDR2 SVGAGI (reference sequence).

J is TRBJ2-3 and V is TRBV7-3, with 9 positions matching TRBD2. CDR1 is SGHTA, CDR2 FQGTGA, per germline. The CDR3 has 15 residues. V lost 3 bases to trimming and J lost 3 bases; unmatched junction nucleotides: 4. The chain's CDR3 is CASSLAGGRTDTQYF. For the CDR3, the DNA is TGTGCCAGCAGCTTGGCGGGAGGGAGGACAGATACGCAGTATTTT.

The chain couples TRBV4-2 to TRBJ1-2, with TRBD1 identical over 7 bases. Unmatched junction bases numbered 6, after V lost 5 bases and J lost 0 bases. The CDR3 has 15 amino acids. CDR1 and CDR2 (germline): LGHNA, YNFKEQ. CDR3 protein: CASSSTGVPNYGYTF. CDR3 nucleotides: TGTGCCAGCAGCTCTACAGGGGTCCCTAACTATGGCTACACCTTC.

This chain uses TRBV14 with TRBJ2-1, with D perhaps TRBD1 (6 bases). Germline loops: CDR1 SGHDN, CDR2 FVKESK. The CDR3 sequence is 16 residues long. V shed 4 bases and J shed 1 base, with 14 bases lying between them. The DNA for the CDR3 is TGTGCCAGCAGCCCAACAAACAGGGAGTCCTACAATGAGCAGTTCTTC. Residues: CASSPTNRESYNEQFF.

The chain is built from TRBV5-4 and TRBJ2-7; D call uncertain. The CDR3 length is 12 residues. V shed 4 bases and J shed 5 bases, with 10 bases lying between them. CDR1 and CDR2 (germline): SGHNT, YYREEE (reference sequence). CDR3: CASSPDGHEQYF. The CDR3 DNA sequence: TGTGCCAGCAGCCCGGACGGCCACGAGCAGTACTTC.

V gene TRBV7-2 combines with J gene TRBJ1-3, with D tentatively TRBD1 (5 bases). Germline loops: CDR1 SGHTA, CDR2 FQGNSA. The CDR3 loop spans 15 amino acids. The V end was cut by 2 bases, the J end by 4 bases, with 12 bases between. Here the CDR3 reads CASSLQAGSGNTIYF. The CDR3 DNA sequence: TGTGCCAGCAGCTTACAGGCAGGGTCCGGAAACACCATATATTTT. Based on the CDR3 plus reference TRBV7-2 and TRBJ1-3, the full variable domain is GAGVSQSPSNKVTEKGKDVELRCDPISGHTALYWYRQSLGQGLEFLIYFQGNSAPDKSGLPSDRFSAERTGGSVSTLTIQRTQQEDSAVYLCASSLQAGSGNTIYFGEGSWLTVV.

The chain links TRBV4-1 to TRBJ2-5; D is unclear. The CDR3 consists of 15 residues. The V gene lost 0 bases and the J gene lost 5 bases, with 13 bases spanning the gap. The V gene's germline CDR1 is MGHRA and CDR2 YSYEKL. The CDR3 nucleotides read TGCGCCAGCAGCCAAGAGGTATCGGCCGTGGAGACCCAGTACTTC. Translation: CASSQEVSAVETQYF.

In this sample, this clone turned up a few times. The identical CDR3 is also encoded by other nucleotide sequences in the sample. The chain couples TRBV30 to TRBJ1-1; D is uncertain. Germline V gene data show CDR1 as GTSNPN and CDR2 as SVGIG (reference sequence). The CDR3 spans 13 residues. Deletions cut 0 bases from V and 1 base from J, with 6 bases between. For the CDR3, the DNA is TGTGCCTGGAGTGTCCAAGGGAACACTGAAGCTTTCTTT. This translates into CAWSVQGNTEAFF.

V is TRBV4-1 and J is TRBJ2-7, with D unclear. This CDR3 has 12 residues. Between the trimmed V and J ends, which lost 1 base and 6 bases, there was a span of 7 bases. Germline V gives CDR1 MGHRA, CDR2 YSYEKL. The CDR3, as DNA: TGCGCCAGCAGCCAAGCTCTTGGCGAGCAGTACTTC. Protein product: CASSQALGEQYF.

The chain carries TRBV6-6 and TRBJ2-2; D ambiguous. From germline, CDR1 is MNHNY and CDR2 SVGAGI (reference sequence). The CDR3 loop spans 14 amino acids. V shed 2 bases and J shed 1 base, with 5 bases lying between them. The CDR3 DNA reads TGTGCCAGCAGTTACCAGGAGAACACCGGGGAGCTGTTTTTT. This encodes CASSYQENTGELFF.

The rearrangement joins TRBV5-1 to TRBJ2-5; 8 nucleotides line up with TRBD1. The ends lost 2 bases at V and 5 bases at J; junction bases unmatched: 2. Germline loops: CDR1 SGHRS, CDR2 YFSETQ. The CDR3 is made up of 13 amino acids. Here the CDR3 DNA reads TGCGCCAGCAGCTTAAGGACAGGGGAGACCCAGTACTTC. It yields the protein CASSLRTGETQYF.

This clone was seen more than once but under ten times. V usage is TRBV30 and J usage is TRBJ1-5; 11 bases are shared with TRBD1. The CDR3 is 14 amino acids. The germline CDR1 and CDR2 sequences are GTSNPN and SVGIG (reference sequence). V lost 3 bases to trimming and J lost 7 bases; unmatched junction nucleotides: 5. CDR3 DNA: TGTGCCTGGAGGGACAGGGGGCCGGGACAGCCCCAGCATTTT. Protein sequence: CAWRDRGPGQPQHF.

V usage is TRBV5-1 and J usage is TRBJ1-3; D not resolved. The CDR3 contains 15 residues. Germline V lookup: CDR1 SGHRS, CDR2 YFSETQ. V was shortened by 0 bases and J by 4 bases, with 11 bases between the two germline ends. The CDR3 reads CASSLDGGTGNTIYF. The CDR3 nucleotides are TGCGCCAGCAGCTTGGACGGCGGAACAGGAAACACCATATATTTT.

This clone appeared once. This chain connects TRBV15 to TRBJ2-2; TRBD1 is a possible D gene (6 bases). The CDR3 consists of 15 residues. Per the germline V gene, CDR1 is LNHNV and CDR2 is YYDKDF (reference sequence). V dropped 6 bases and J dropped 4 bases, with 15 bases sitting between them. In nucleotides, the CDR3 is TGTGCCACCAGAAAGCTCAGGGGTCGCACCGGGGAGCTGTTTTTT. As protein: CATRKLRGRTGELFF. The entire variable domain, with the rest obtained from reference TRBV15 and TRBJ2-2, is as follows: DAMVIQNPRYQVTQFGKPVTLSCSQTLNHNVMYWYQQKSSQAPKLLFHYYDKDFNNEADTPDNFQSRRPNTSFCFLDIRSPGLGDTAMYLCATRKLRGRTGELFFGEGSRLTVL.

A few counts support this clone. CDR3 in amino acids: CASSLTAGWDEQFF. As DNA, the CDR3 is TGTGCCAGCAGTCTAACCGCGGGGTGGGATGAGCAGTTCTTC. The chain carries TRBV27 and TRBJ2-1; the D gene is possibly TRBD2 (6 bases). V was trimmed by 5 bases and J by 8 bases, leaving 16 bases between them. The length of the CDR3 is 14 residues. The germline V gene has CDR1 MNHEY and CDR2 SMNVEV (reference sequence).

This clone has more than one count but fewer than ten. The chain has TRBV7-3 and TRBJ2-1; TRBD2 agrees at 13 bases. The germline V gene encodes CDR1 SGHTA and CDR2 FQGTGA. With V trimmed by 5 bases and J by 8 bases, 9 bases remained unmatched. The CDR3 totals 16 residues. The CDR3 is CASSPWTSGSSDEQFF. CDR3 in DNA: TGTGCCAGCAGCCCCTGGACTAGCGGGAGTTCGGATGAGCAGTTCTTC. Full variable domain (outside the CDR3, taken from reference TRBV7-3 and TRBJ2-1): GAGVSQTPSNKVTEKGKYVELRCDPISGHTALYWYRQSLGQGPEFLIYFQGTGAADDSGLPNDRFFAVRPEGSVSTLKIQRTERGDSAVYLCASSPWTSGSSDEQFFGPGTRLTVL.

This clone has just one count. The J gene is TRBJ1-2, the V gene TRBV10-3; tentatively, D is TRBD1 (6 bases). The V gene's germline CDR1 is ENHRY and CDR2 SYGVKD. The CDR3 is 16 residues long. V was trimmed by 3 bases and J by 4 bases, leaving 18 bases between them. CDR3 nucleotide sequence: TGTGCCATCAGTGAAGGGGGGGACGGGGATACCTATGGCTACACCTTC. Amino acid sequence: CAISEGGDGDTYGYTF.

The chain has TRBV6-1 and TRBJ2-7; weak D call: TRBD2 (7 bases). Germline CDR1 is MNHNS and CDR2 is SASEGT. V dropped 6 bases and J dropped 7 bases, with 22 bases sitting between them. The CDR3 totals 15 residues. The CDR3, as DNA: TGTGCCAGCAGCCGCGACGCGGGGGCGCCAGGAGAGCAGTACTTC. Translated: CASSRDAGAPGEQYF.

The J gene is TRBJ2-3, the V gene TRBV12-5; 9 nucleotides agree with TRBD2. Germline V gene lookup returns CDR1 LGHNT and CDR2 FRNRAP. CDR3 length: 15 amino acids. J gave up 0 bases and V 5 bases, and 3 bases lay outside the gene matches. The CDR3 DNA sequence: TGTGCTAGTGGTCTAGCGGGGACTAGCACAGATACGCAGTATTTT. This encodes CASGLAGTSTDTQYF.

This clone came up once. J is TRBJ2-1 and V is TRBV7-2, with D possibly being TRBD2 (7 bases). The CDR3 is made up of 15 amino acids. From germline, CDR1 is SGHTA and CDR2 FQGNSA. Trimming shortened V by 6 bases and J by 0 bases, and 12 bases separated the two germline ends. The chain's CDR3 is CASSPGGPSYNEQFF. The CDR3 nucleotides are TGTGCCAGCAGTCCGGGGGGCCCCTCCTACAATGAGCAGTTCTTC.

The V gene is TRBV18, the J gene TRBJ1-1; D might be TRBD1 (6 bases). Trimming removed 5 bases from V and 0 bases from J, with 10 bases in between. There are 14 residues in the CDR3. Looked up from germline, CDR1 is KGHSH and CDR2 is LQKENI. The CDR3 bases are TGTGCCAGCTCATATAGGGGGATGAACACTGAAGCTTTCTTT. Its translation: CASSYRGMNTEAFF.